The next 5 T cell receptor beta chains were all read from a single sample in a study of OX40 agonist ivuxolimab in advanced cancers. The protocol was immunoSEQ multiplex PCR, while the TCRdb copy is restricted to in-frame clones and leaves out a portion. The sample holds almost 90,000 clones, approximately 90% seen once. Source: CD4+ or CD8+ T cells sorted from blood, taken in a trial of the OX40 agonist ivuxolimab. These receptors were obtained from an adult with an advanced solid tumor such as melanoma, head and neck, liver or kidney cancer.

The V and J genes are TRBV5-1 and TRBJ1-1; TRBD1 matches 11 bases. The CDR3 sequence is 16 residues long. Trimming cost V 0 bases and J 4 bases; bases outside gene matches: 5. The germline gives CDR1 SGHRS, CDR2 YFSETQ. The CDR3 nucleotides read TGCGCCAGCAGCTTGGCCGGGACAGGGGGTTTCACTGAAGCTTTCTTT. As protein: CASSLAGTGGFTEAFF.

This chain connects TRBV7-2 to TRBJ2-7; D tentatively fits TRBD1 or TRBD2 (5 bases each). The CDR3 covers 12 residues. Trimming left V 5 bases short and J 4 bases short, with 9 bases between. In germline, CDR1 is SGHTA, CDR2 FQGNSA. The CDR3 sequence is CASSPGPYEQYF. CDR3 nucleotide sequence: TGTGCCAGCAGCCCGGGACCTTACGAGCAGTACTTC.

V is TRBV10-3 and J is TRBJ2-7; 11 bases align to TRBD2. The CDR3 consists of 15 residues. CDR1 and CDR2 from the germline V gene are ENHRY and SYGVKD. Trimming removed 3 bases from V and 2 bases from J; junction bases left unmatched: 3. CDR3 nucleotides: TGTGCCATCAGTGATAGCGGGGGGGCCCCCTACGAGCAGTACTTC. Amino acids: CAISDSGGAPYEQYF.

The V gene is TRBV30, the J gene TRBJ2-3; perhaps TRBD2 as D (6 bases). V lost 3 bases, J lost 0 bases, and 10 bases lay in between. This CDR3 has 14 amino acids. CDR1 is GTSNPN, CDR2 SVGIG, per germline (reference sequence). The CDR3 protein is CAWSASASTDTQYF. CDR3 bases: TGTGCCTGGAGCGCTAGCGCGAGCACAGATACGCAGTATTTT.

This clone has just one count. The CDR3 here is CASSLRQYNSPLHF. In nucleotides, the CDR3 is TGTGCCAGCAGTTTAAGACAGTATAATTCACCCCTCCACTTT. The chain is built from TRBV27 and TRBJ1-6; TRBD1 might be the D (5 bases). V dropped 2 bases and J dropped 4 bases, with 6 bases sitting between them. The germline V gene has CDR1 MNHEY and CDR2 SMNVEV (reference sequence). The CDR3 spans 14 residues.